A selection of T cell receptor beta chains follows, all from one sample in a study of early T cells in non-severe SARS-CoV-2 infection. TCRdb reprocessed the 5' RACE reads with MiXCR, giving one entry per CDR3 protein. The sample consists of about 42,000 distinct CDR3 sequences, about 5.9% of them appearing once. The specimen was whole blood, collected at baseline. Every receptor here comes from an adult who was a healthcare worker with PCR-confirmed SARS-CoV-2 infection or an uninfected control (not recorded which). The CDR3 runs from the conserved cysteine through the conserved F or W. A D gene is named only where the DNA matches it firmly. Size is omitted from some rows. Given values are once, few, many or a class for expanded clones.

v_gene	j_gene	d_gene	abundance	CDR3nt	CDR3aa
TRBV9	TRBJ2-1	TRBD2	-	TGTGCCAGCAGCGCAGGGACTAGCTCGGGCAATGAGCAGTTCTTC	CASSAGTSSGNEQFF
TRBV7-9	TRBJ1-2	-	few	TGTGCCAGCAGCTCTACGACACGACAGTCTAGCTACACCTTC	CASSSTTRQSSYTF
TRBV6-5	TRBJ2-5	TRBD2	many	TGTGCCAGCACCGGGAATAGCGGGGGATCTCAGACCCAGTACTTC	CASTGNSGGSQTQYF
TRBV7-9	TRBJ2-1	TRBD1	many	TGTGCCAGCAGCTTACAGGGGGCTAATAGGGGTGAGCAGTTCTTC	CASSLQGANRGEQFF
TRBV7-2	TRBJ2-5	TRBD2	few	TGTGCCAGCAGCCTCCTGGGTAGCGGGGGGGCCGATGAAGAGACCCAGTACTTC	CASSLLGSGGADEETQYF
TRBV12-3/TRBV12-4	TRBJ2-1	TRBD1	many	TGTGCCAGCGGAGGACAGGGGGCGTTGAGGAATGAGCAGTTCTTC	CASGGQGALRNEQFF
TRBV5-1	TRBJ2-3	-	few	TGCGCCAGCAGCTTAGGACATCGTTTTTCCGATACGCAGTATTTT	CASSLGHRFSDTQYF
TRBV4-3	TRBJ2-3	TRBD2	many	TGCGCCAGCAGCCAAGGGTTTCAGCGGGGTCGCACAGATACGCAGTATTTT	CASSQGFQRGRTDTQYF
TRBV2	TRBJ2-7	TRBD1	few	TGTGCCAGCAGTACGGACAGGGGTTTTGAGCAGTACTTC	CASSTDRGFEQYF
TRBV11-2	TRBJ1-4	-	many	TGTGCCAGCAGCGGTCGGACAGCCCGGAATGAAAAACTGTTTTTT	CASSGRTARNEKLFF
TRBV19	TRBJ2-7	TRBD2	many	TGTGCCAGTAAAGGGGAGGGGAACTACGAGCAGTACTTC	CASKGEGNYEQYF
TRBV12-3/TRBV12-4	TRBJ2-3	TRBD2	few	TGTGCCAGCAGTTTCCGTCGCGGGGGGAGTACAGATACGCAGTATTTT	CASSFRRGGSTDTQYF
TRBV11-2	TRBJ1-1	TRBD1	many	TGTGCCAGCAGGGCATGGACAGGGGGGGAAGCTGAAGCTTTCTTT	CASRAWTGGEAEAFF
TRBV25-1	TRBJ2-3	-	-	TGTGCCAGCAGTGAACCGAAATCCGGGACACTGGATAGCACAGATACGCAGTATTTT	CASSEPKSGTLDSTDTQYF
TRBV11-2	TRBJ2-1	-	many	TGTGCCAGCAGCGCCCAAAAAGGTCAGGGGCGGGCCAATGAGCAGTTCTTC	CASSAQKGQGRANEQFF
TRBV5-4	TRBJ1-6	TRBD1	many	TGTGCCAGCAGCCAGGAACTGGACAGGGGGCGGTCACCCCTCCACTTT	CASSQELDRGRSPLHF
TRBV30	TRBJ1-2	TRBD1	many	TGTGCCTGGAGTAGGGACAGGGAGTATGGCTACACCTTC	CAWSRDREYGYTF
TRBV7-9	TRBJ2-5	TRBD1	many	TGTGCCAGCAGCTTCAATAGGGACAGGGATACCCAAGAGACCCAGTACTTC	CASSFNRDRDTQETQYF
TRBV20-1	TRBJ2-5	-	-	TGCAGTGCTTCGGGCCGGAGACAGACCCAGTACTTC	CSASGRRQTQYF
TRBV20-1	TRBJ2-5	TRBD1	many	TGCAGTGCTAGCCAACAGGGGGCAATAGGGGAGACCCAGTACTTC	CSASQQGAIGETQYF
TRBV28	TRBJ1-1	-	many	TGTGCCAGCAGTTTATTAACGGGATCTTACACTGAAGCTTTCTTT	CASSLLTGSYTEAFF
TRBV3-1	TRBJ2-1	-	many	TGTGCCAGCAGCCAAGATTTCCAGCCCTACAATGAGCAGTTCTTC	CASSQDFQPYNEQFF
TRBV29-1	TRBJ2-3	-	many	TGCAGCACGGTCGGCGCCCGCACAGATACGCAGTATTTT	CSTVGARTDTQYF
TRBV30	TRBJ2-7	TRBD2	few	TGTGCCTGCTCCCGGGGGGGTAGCTCCTACGAGCAGTACTTC	CACSRGGSSYEQYF
TRBV20-1	TRBJ1-5	-	few	TGCAGTGCTCAGTCCAGGGACAATCAGCCCCAGCATTTT	CSAQSRDNQPQHF
TRBV18	TRBJ1-1	TRBD1	-	TGTGCCAGCTCACCTTACAGGGGGCTTACTGAAGCTTTCTTT	CASSPYRGLTEAFF
TRBV29-1	TRBJ2-1	TRBD2	many	TGCAGCGTGCCACTAGCGAGGCGCTACAATGAGCAGTTCTTC	CSVPLARRYNEQFF
TRBV28	TRBJ1-5	-	few	TGTGCCAGCAGCCGCCAGGGGCGGCTTAGTCAGCCCCAGCATTTT	CASSRQGRLSQPQHF
TRBV4-3	TRBJ1-1	-	many	TGCGCCAGCAGCCAGCAGGGCACTGAAGCTTTCTTT	CASSQQGTEAFF
TRBV6-2/TRBV6-3	TRBJ2-1	TRBD2	-	TGTGCCAGCAGTTACTCGAGCGCGGGACTAGCGTACGAGCAGTTCTTC	CASSYSSAGLAYEQFF
TRBV12-3/TRBV12-4	TRBJ1-1	-	-	TGTGCCAGCAGTTTTGGAAGGAGGGCGAACACTGAAGCTTTCTTT	CASSFGRRANTEAFF
TRBV7-2	TRBJ1-5	-	many	TGTGCCAGCAGCTTAGACGGGGGTGGTAGCAATCAGCCCCAGCATTTT	CASSLDGGGSNQPQHF
TRBV5-8	TRBJ2-5	-	many	TGTGCCAGCAGCCCTTTCCAGGGGACTCAAGAGACCCAGTACTTC	CASSPFQGTQETQYF